This T cell receptor (beta chain) derives from a study of cytomegalovirus exposure and HLA in healthy donors. On this clone: The antigen is undetermined.

PCR primers comprised 60 Vbeta and 13 Jbeta primers. Clones were sequenced by immunoSEQ multiplex PCR, and TCRdb holds only the in-frame ones, with some missing. The table records fewer than 150,000 clones, around 77% of them present only once. As for the donors, each was a healthy bone marrow donor. General study points: Being productive about 90% or about 30% of the time was typical of most TCR beta V segments in an earlier analysis. Later analysis demonstrated an association between a missense DCLRE1C variant and TCR beta V- and J-gene trimming. TRBV6-2, TRBV6-3 and some other V segments were unresolvable in 87-base-pair reads.

The germline V and J ends were trimmed by 6 bases and 7 bases, with 22 bases remaining between them. The CDR3 sequence is 15 residues long. Germline V gives CDR1 MNHEY, CDR2 SMNVEV (reference sequence). What was sequenced was PBMCs. This clonotype was sampled from a man aged 45-65 years in good health and CMV-seronegative. The V and J genes are TRBV27 and TRBJ2-7; TRBD1 is a possible D gene (5 bases). The CDR3 protein is CASSPRQLLASEQYF. CDR3 nucleotides: TGTGCCAGCAGCCCCCGACAGTTACTCGCTAGTGAGCAGTACTTC.